This T cell receptor (beta chain) was recovered during a study of cytomegalovirus exposure and HLA in healthy donors. Overall study findings and caveats: There were around 160 TCR beta chains listed as cytomegalovirus-associated.

The length of the CDR3 is 17 residues. The germline gives CDR1 SGHDN, CDR2 FVKESK. The ends lost 0 bases at V and 2 bases at J; junction bases unmatched: 8. Points on this clone: Its antigen is not identified.

Vbeta (60) and Jbeta (13) primers were used in the PCR. Using immunoSEQ multiplex PCR, the repertoire was profiled, and TCRdb retains in-frame clones only, with some absent. The sample comprises about 140,000 clones, about 80% of which are singletons, and approximately 1.2% rests with the top ten. The chain has TRBV14 and TRBJ2-3, with 7 bases fitting TRBD2. The TCR originated in a male donor in good health and CMV-seropositive. The sample was PBMCs. CDR3 nucleotide sequence: TGTGCCAGCAGCCAAGAACGGCTAGCGGACTACACAGATACGCAGTATTTT. This gives the protein CASSQERLADYTDTQYF.